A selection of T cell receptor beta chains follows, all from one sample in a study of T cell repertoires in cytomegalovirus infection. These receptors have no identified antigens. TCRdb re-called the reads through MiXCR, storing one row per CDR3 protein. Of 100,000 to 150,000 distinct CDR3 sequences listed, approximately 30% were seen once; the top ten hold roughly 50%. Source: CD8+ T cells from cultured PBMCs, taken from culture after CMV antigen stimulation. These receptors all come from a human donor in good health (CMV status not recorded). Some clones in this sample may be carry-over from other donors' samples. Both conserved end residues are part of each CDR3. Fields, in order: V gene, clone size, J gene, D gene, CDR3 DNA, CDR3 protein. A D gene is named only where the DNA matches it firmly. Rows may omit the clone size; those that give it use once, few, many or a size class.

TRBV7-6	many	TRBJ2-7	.	TGTGCCGTCGGGGGTCCGGGGGCTTACGAGCAGTACTTC	CAVGGPGAYEQYF
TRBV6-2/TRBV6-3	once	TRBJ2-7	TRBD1	TGTGCCAGCAGTTACTCAAGGTTGGGGACAGGGAGTAACGAGCAGTACTTC	CASSYSRLGTGSNEQYF
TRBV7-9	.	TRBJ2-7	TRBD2	TGTGCCAGCAGCGCGTCGAGGACTAGCGGGGGGGGATCCTACGAGCAGTACTTC	CASSASRTSGGGSYEQYF
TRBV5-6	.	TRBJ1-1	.	TGTGCCAGCAGCTCCCTCTTAGTTGACGACAACACTGAAGCTTTCTTT	CASSSLLVDDNTEAFF
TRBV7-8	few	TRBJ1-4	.	TGTGCCAGCAGCTTAGTAGTTTCGGCAACTAATGAAAAACTGTTTTTT	CASSLVVSATNEKLFF
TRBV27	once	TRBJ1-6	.	TGTGCCAGCCGGGGGGACTTGGGGTATAATTCACCCCTCCACTTT	CASRGDLGYNSPLHF
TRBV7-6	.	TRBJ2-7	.	TGTGCCAGCAGCTTATTCCAGGGACGAACCTACGAGCAGTACTTC	CASSLFQGRTYEQYF
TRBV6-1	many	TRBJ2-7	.	TGTGCCAGCAGTGCCGATAGTTACGAGCAGTACTTC	CASSADSYEQYF
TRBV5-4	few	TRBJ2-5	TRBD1	TGTGCCAGCAGCTTGGGGGGGGGACAGGGGCGAGAGACCCAGTACTTC	CASSLGGGQGRETQYF
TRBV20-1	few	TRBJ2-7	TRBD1	TGCAGTGCCGAGACAGGGTTTTACGAGCAGTACTTC	CSAETGFYEQYF
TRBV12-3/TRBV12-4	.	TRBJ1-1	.	TGTGCCAGCAGCCCGGGGATTAACACTGAAGCTTTCTTT	CASSPGINTEAFF
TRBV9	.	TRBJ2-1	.	TGTGCCAGCAGCGTAGGAAGTGGGGGTGGTTCGGGGAATGAGCAGTTCTTC	CASSVGSGGGSGNEQFF
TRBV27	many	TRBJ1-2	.	TGTGCCAGCAGTGTTAAAGGGAGAGCCAGCTATGGCTACACCTTC	CASSVKGRASYGYTF
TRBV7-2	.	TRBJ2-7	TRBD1	TGTGCCAGCAGCCCAACGGGACAGGGTCTGTACGAGCAGTACTTC	CASSPTGQGLYEQYF
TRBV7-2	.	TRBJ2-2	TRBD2	TGTGCCAGCAGCTTAGCTCCCGGGGGGGCCGGAGACACCGGGGAGCTGTTTTTT	CASSLAPGGAGDTGELFF
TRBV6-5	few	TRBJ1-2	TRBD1	TGTGCCAGCAGTTACCGGGGCAGGGGGGATGGCTACACCTTC	CASSYRGRGDGYTF
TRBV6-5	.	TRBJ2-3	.	TGTGCCAGCAGTCAAGGTTGGAGATCAGATACGCAGTATTTT	CASSQGWRSDTQYF
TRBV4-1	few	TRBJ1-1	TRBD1	TGCGCCAGCAGCCGCCCATGGACAGGGATGAACACTGAAGCTTTCTTT	CASSRPWTGMNTEAFF
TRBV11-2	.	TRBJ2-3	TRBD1	TGTGCCAGCAGCTGGACAGGGGCGTACACAGATACGCAGTATTTT	CASSWTGAYTDTQYF
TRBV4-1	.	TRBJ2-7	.	TGCGCCAGCAGCCAAGATCGGGGACAAATCTACGAGCAGTACTTC	CASSQDRGQIYEQYF
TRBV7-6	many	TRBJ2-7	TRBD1	TGTGCCAGCAGCCGGAGGACAGGGTCCCTCTCCTACGAGCAGTACTTC	CASSRRTGSLSYEQYF
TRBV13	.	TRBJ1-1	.	TGTGCCAGCAGCTTTTTGGCAGACGCCAACACTGAAGCTTTCTTT	CASSFLADANTEAFF
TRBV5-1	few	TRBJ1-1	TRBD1	TGCGCCAGCACGACAGGGGGACTGAACACTGAAGCTTTCTTT	CASTTGGLNTEAFF
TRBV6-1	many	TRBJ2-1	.	TGTGCCAGCAGTGTCTGGTCCTACAATGAGCAGTTCTTC	CASSVWSYNEQFF
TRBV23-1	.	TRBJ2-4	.	TGCGCCAGCAGGAAGGTTTTCGGTAGGGCCAAAAACATTCAGTACTTC	CASRKVFGRAKNIQYF
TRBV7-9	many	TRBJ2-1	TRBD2	TGTGCCAGCAGCTTAGTGGGGACTAGCGAAGAGCAGTTCTTC	CASSLVGTSEEQFF
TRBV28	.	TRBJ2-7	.	TGTGCCAGCAGCTCCGAGGGCAACGAGCAGTACTTC	CASSSEGNEQYF
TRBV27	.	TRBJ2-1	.	TGTGCCAGCATTAGGACTTTTGACAATGAGCAGTTCTTC	CASIRTFDNEQFF
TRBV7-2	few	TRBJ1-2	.	TGTGCCAGCAGCTTAGATGGGGTTGGCTACACCTTC	CASSLDGVGYTF
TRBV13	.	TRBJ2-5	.	TGTGCCAGCAGCTTAGGCCTAAGTCTAGCGTCACAAGAGACCCAGTACTTC	CASSLGLSLASQETQYF
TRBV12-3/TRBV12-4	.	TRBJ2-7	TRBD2	TGTGCCAGCAGTAATAGCGGGGAGGCCTACGAGCAGTACTTC	CASSNSGEAYEQYF
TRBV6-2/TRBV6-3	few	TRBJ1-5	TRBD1	TGTGCCAGCAGGCGATATACAGGGGGAGGCAATCAGCCCCAGCATTTT	CASRRYTGGGNQPQHF
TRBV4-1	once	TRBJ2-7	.	TGCGCCAGCAGCCAACGGGACGGCTCCTACGAGCAGTACTTC	CASSQRDGSYEQYF
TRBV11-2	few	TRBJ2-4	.	TGTGCCAGCAGTACCCGTCCCGGGGGCCAAAACATTCAGTACTTC	CASSTRPGGQNIQYF
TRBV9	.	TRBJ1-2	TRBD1	TGTGCCAGCAATGACAGGGGGCAGGATGGCTACACCTTC	CASNDRGQDGYTF
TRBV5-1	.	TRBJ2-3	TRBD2	TGCGCCAGCAGCCAAGGACTAGCGATCACAGATACGCAGTATTTT	CASSQGLAITDTQYF
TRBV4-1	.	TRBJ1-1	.	TGCGCCAGCAGCCCCAATCCACGAGGGTATACTGAAGCTTTCTTT	CASSPNPRGYTEAFF
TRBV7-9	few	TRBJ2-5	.	TGTGCCAGCCACCCAGGGGCAGGCACGTACCAAGAGACCCAGTACTTC	CASHPGAGTYQETQYF
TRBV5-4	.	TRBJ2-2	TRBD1	TGTGCCAGCAGCGTGGGACAGCCCGAGGAGCTGTTTTTT	CASSVGQPEELFF
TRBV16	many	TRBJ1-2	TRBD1	TGTGCCAGCAGCCAATCCGTCACAGGGGCTGGCTACACCTTC	CASSQSVTGAGYTF
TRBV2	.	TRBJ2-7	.	TGTGCCAGCAGCGAAAGGCAGTACGAGCAGTACTTC	CASSERQYEQYF
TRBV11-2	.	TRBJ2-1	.	TGTGCCAGCAGCCGATGGTCCGGGGGAAGCTACAATGAGCAGTTCTTC	CASSRWSGGSYNEQFF
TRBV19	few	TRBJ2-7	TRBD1	TGTGCCAGTAGCCAGACAGGGATCCACGAGCAGTACTTC	CASSQTGIHEQYF
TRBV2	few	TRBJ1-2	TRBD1	TGTGCCAGCAGAGGCAGGGACAGGGGCTTCTATGGCTACACCTTC	CASRGRDRGFYGYTF